The 6 T cell receptor beta chains reported below all come from one sample, sequenced in a study of T-cell memory formation after mild COVID-19. TCRdb called the 5' RACE reads again in MiXCR, with one record for every CDR3 protein. The repertoire holds 350,000 to 500,000 distinct CDR3 sequences, with about 25% as singletons. The specimen sequenced was PBMCs or a T cell subset sorted from them (not recorded which). The receptor set was obtained from an adult woman who had mild COVID-19 (a few samples of this study predate the infection). Cell type and time point are not known.

The J gene is TRBJ2-7, the V gene TRBV25-1, with D perhaps matching TRBD2 (5 bases). Per germline, CDR1 MGHDK and CDR2 SYGVNS. The V gene lost 3 bases and the J gene lost 5 bases, with 11 bases spanning the gap. The CDR3 totals 13 residues. The CDR3 coding sequence is TGTGCCAGCAGTGACCCGCACGGGGACGAGCAGTACTTC. Amino acid sequence: CASSDPHGDEQYF.

The chain is built from TRBV10-3 and TRBJ2-7; D uncertain. Trimming pared 8 bases from V and 3 bases from J, leaving 11 bases between. The CDR3 runs to 12 residues. Germline CDR1 is ENHRY and CDR2 is SYGVKD. This CDR3 reads CAIRDIGYEQYF. In DNA form, the CDR3 reads TGTGCCATCCGAGACATCGGCTACGAGCAGTACTTC.

The chain recombines TRBV24-1 with TRBJ1-5, with TRBD1 as a possible D gene (5 bases). The germline V and J ends were trimmed by 4 bases and 6 bases, with 21 bases remaining between them. Germline CDR1 reads KGHDR; CDR2 reads SFDVKD. The CDR3 is made up of 17 amino acids. CDR3 nucleotides: TGTGCCACCAGTGAAGATTTCGGGACGGTAAAGGGTCAGCCCCAGCATTTT. This translates into CATSEDFGTVKGQPQHF.

This clonotype was observed a few times. The gene calls are TRBV20-1 and TRBJ2-7; 9 bases fit TRBD2. The CDR3 contains 14 residues. The V gene's germline CDR1 is DFQATT and CDR2 SNEGSKA (reference sequence). V lost 4 bases and J lost 0; bases outside the gene matches: 4. CDR3 protein: CSATSGVLSYEQYF. CDR3 nucleotide sequence: TGCAGTGCTACTAGCGGGGTTCTCTCCTACGAGCAGTACTTC.

A few counts support this clonotype. The chain employs TRBV11-2 and TRBJ1-1, with 7 bases lining up with TRBD1. Germline values: CDR1 SGHAT, CDR2 FQNNGV. CDR3 length equals 15 residues. J gave up 2 bases and V 4 bases, and 7 bases lay outside the gene matches. CDR3 sequence: CASSSLTGKNTEAFF. CDR3 coding DNA: TGTGCCAGCAGCTCTTTGACAGGGAAAAACACTGAAGCTTTCTTT.

To note about this clonotype: The junction and the germline gene differ at one end; a read error may be behind it. V and J are TRBV2 and TRBJ2-3; 8 bases are a match to TRBD2. The germline CDR1 and CDR2 sequences are SNHLY and FYNNEI. This CDR3 is 15 amino acids long. CDR3 protein: CATTPNGGAADTRYF. As DNA, the CDR3 is TGTGCCACTACCCCTAACGGGGGGGCGGCAGATACGCGGTATTTT.